This T cell receptor (beta chain) emerged from a study of T cell repertoires in cytomegalovirus infection. TCRdb re-derived calls from the reads in MiXCR, one entry per CDR3 protein. The sample has about 740,000 distinct CDR3 sequences, approximately 40% seen once. The V gene's germline CDR1 is DFQATT and CDR2 SNEGSKA (reference sequence). This CDR3 has 14 amino acids. Between the trimmed V and J ends, which lost 3 bases and 5 bases, there was a span of 11 bases. The specimen sequenced was PBMCs. This clonotype was obtained from a human donor in good health (CMV status not recorded). Some clones in this sample may be carry-over from other donors' samples. The chain is built from TRBV20-1 and TRBJ1-6; D may be TRBD1 (6 bases). Here the CDR3 DNA reads TGCAGTGCTAGTGGGGGCACGAATAATTCACCCCTCCACTTT. This translates into CSASGGTNNSPLHF.